Listed below are T cell receptor beta chains from one sample, sequenced in a study of vaccination and CD4 T cells after COVID-19. Antigen specificity for these receptors is unknown. TCRdb passed the PCR reads through MiXCR, listing each CDR3 protein once. The sample shows over 12,000 distinct CDR3 sequences, roughly two thirds of them seen only once. Sample: CD4+ T cells from blood, cultured in vitro. These TCRs come from a human donor who had recovered from COVID-19. The CDR3 runs from the conserved cysteine through the conserved F or W. D genes are given only for firm matches. Clone size, where shown, is once, few, many, or a class for clones that have expanded.

v_call	j_call	clone_size	d_call	cdr3_aa	cdr3_nt
TRBV7-2	TRBJ1-1	.	TRBD1	CASSQEGDRGPRAFF	TGTGCCAGCAGCCAAGAAGGGGACAGGGGGCCCCGGGCTTTCTTT
TRBV6-1	TRBJ2-1	few	TRBD2	CASSEGLAGGPYNEQFF	TGTGCCAGCAGTGAAGGCCTAGCGGGAGGACCCTACAATGAGCAGTTCTTC
TRBV27	TRBJ1-2	.	.	CASSFGGNFNYGYTF	TGTGCCAGCAGTTTCGGGGGGAACTTTAACTATGGCTACACCTTC
TRBV19	TRBJ1-6	.	TRBD1	CASAGTGSSPLHF	TGTGCCAGTGCCGGGACAGGGTCTTCACCCCTCCACTTT
TRBV6-1	TRBJ1-6	few	.	CASSPQWVDNSPLHF	TGTGCCAGCAGCCCACAGTGGGTGGATAATTCACCCCTCCACTTT
TRBV6-5	TRBJ1-6	.	.	CASSFPETSYNSPLHF	TGTGCCAGCAGTTTCCCGGAGACCTCCTATAATTCACCCCTCCACTTT
TRBV4-1	TRBJ2-6	.	.	CASSQVEGTGANVLTF	TGCGCCAGCAGCCAAGTGGAGGGAACCGGGGCCAACGTCCTGACTTTC
TRBV7-2	TRBJ2-7	.	TRBD1	CVSSYGGQGYFEQYF	TGTGTCAGCAGCTACGGGGGACAGGGATATTTCGAGCAGTACTTC
TRBV2	TRBJ1-2	.	.	CASTLGGRGIYGYTF	TGTGCCAGCACTCTGGGGGGAAGGGGAATCTATGGCTACACCTTC
TRBV20-1	TRBJ1-6	few	.	CSARGGGWGSPLHF	TGCAGTGCTAGGGGTGGGGGATGGGGCTCACCCCTCCACTTT
TRBV2	TRBJ1-1	.	.	CASTRERGAFF	TGTGCCAGCACAAGGGAAAGGGGAGCTTTCTTT
TRBV27	TRBJ1-2	.	.	CASSSQSAGDYGYTF	TGTGCCAGCAGTTCACAGAGCGCAGGGGACTATGGCTACACCTTC
TRBV19	TRBJ1-1	.	.	CASTEIMGGTEAFF	TGTGCCAGTACGGAAATTATGGGAGGCACTGAAGCTTTCTTT
TRBV6-5	TRBJ2-6	.	TRBD1	CASSYSTGAGANVLTF	TGTGCCAGCAGTTACTCCACAGGGGCTGGGGCCAACGTCCTGACTTTC
TRBV4-2	TRBJ1-3	.	.	CASTPGITSGNTIYF	TGTGCCAGCACCCCCGGGATCACCTCTGGAAACACCATATATTTT
TRBV7-9	TRBJ1-5	few	.	CASSTGGNQPQHF	TGTGCCAGCAGCACGGGGGGCAATCAGCCCCAGCATTTT
TRBV7-2	TRBJ2-3	once	.	CASSHRDQGQDTQYF	TGTGCCAGCAGCCACCGGGACCAGGGTCAAGATACGCAGTATTTT
TRBV20-1	TRBJ2-7	.	TRBD2	CSAGLVDREQYF	TGCAGTGCTGGACTAGTTGATCGCGAGCAGTACTTC
TRBV18	TRBJ1-6	.	TRBD1	CASSPNNRGESGNSPLHF	TGTGCCAGCTCACCGAATAACAGGGGCGAGTCGGGAAATTCACCCCTCCACTTT
TRBV7-2	TRBJ2-3	.	TRBD2	CASRSGGQGAQYF	TGTGCCAGCAGAAGCGGGGGGCAGGGTGCGCAGTATTTT
TRBV7-2	TRBJ1-6	few	.	CASSLANSPLHF	TGTGCCAGCAGCTTAGCTAATTCACCCCTCCACTTT
TRBV7-9	TRBJ1-1	.	TRBD1	CASSPDRVVTEAFF	TGTGCCAGCAGCCCGGACAGGGTAGTAACTGAAGCTTTCTTT
TRBV20-1	TRBJ2-5	.	TRBD1	CSAAGTGAARQETQYF	TGCAGTGCTGCCGGGACAGGGGCCGCCCGTCAAGAGACCCAGTACTTC
TRBV6-1	TRBJ1-5	.	.	CASSESGRYQPQHF	TGTGCCAGCAGTGAGAGTGGCCGGTATCAGCCCCAGCATTTT
TRBV27	TRBJ1-2	.	.	CASSLFSSQGYGYTF	TGTGCCAGCAGTTTATTTTCCAGTCAGGGGTATGGCTACACCTTC
TRBV7-9	TRBJ2-3	once	TRBD1	CASSPDRESDTQYF	TGTGCCAGCAGCCCCGACAGGGAATCAGATACGCAGTATTTT
TRBV20-1	TRBJ1-5	.	.	CSARGVLNQPQHF	TGCAGTGCTAGAGGGGTCCTCAATCAGCCCCAGCATTTT
TRBV19	TRBJ1-5	.	.	CASSIRGEQPQHF	TGTGCCAGTAGTATACGGGGGGAACAGCCCCAGCATTTT
TRBV15	TRBJ1-2	.	TRBD1	CATTSGTGGYGYTF	TGTGCCACCACCTCCGGAACAGGGGGCTATGGCTACACCTTC
TRBV7-9	TRBJ2-5	few	.	CASSLAQRGPRETQYF	TGTGCCAGCAGCTTAGCGCAACGCGGCCCGAGGGAGACCCAGTACTTC
TRBV4-1	TRBJ1-2	.	.	CASSHLIRGSNYGYTF	TGCGCCAGCAGCCACCTTATCCGGGGCTCTAACTATGGCTACACCTTC
TRBV19	TRBJ2-5	few	.	CASSRAKDQETQYF	TGTGCCAGTAGTAGGGCCAAGGACCAAGAGACCCAGTACTTC